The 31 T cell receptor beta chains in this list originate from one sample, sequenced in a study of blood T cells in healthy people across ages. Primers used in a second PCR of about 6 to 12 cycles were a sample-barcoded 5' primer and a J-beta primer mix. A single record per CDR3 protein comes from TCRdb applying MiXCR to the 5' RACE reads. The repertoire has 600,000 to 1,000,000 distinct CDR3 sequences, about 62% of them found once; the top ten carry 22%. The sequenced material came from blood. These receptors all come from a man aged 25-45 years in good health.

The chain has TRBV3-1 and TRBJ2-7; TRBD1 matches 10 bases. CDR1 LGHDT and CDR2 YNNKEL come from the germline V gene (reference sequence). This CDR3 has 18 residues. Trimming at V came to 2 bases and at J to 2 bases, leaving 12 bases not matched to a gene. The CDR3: CASSQKNKGQGTPYEQYF. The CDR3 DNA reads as TGTGCCAGCAGCCAAAAGAATAAGGGACAGGGGACCCCCTACGAGCAGTACTTC.

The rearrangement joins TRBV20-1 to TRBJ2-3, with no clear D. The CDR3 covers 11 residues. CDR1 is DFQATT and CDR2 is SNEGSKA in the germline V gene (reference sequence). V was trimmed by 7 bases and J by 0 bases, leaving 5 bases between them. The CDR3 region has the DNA TGCAGTGAGGCCAGCACAGATACGCAGTATTTT. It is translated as CSEASTDTQYF.

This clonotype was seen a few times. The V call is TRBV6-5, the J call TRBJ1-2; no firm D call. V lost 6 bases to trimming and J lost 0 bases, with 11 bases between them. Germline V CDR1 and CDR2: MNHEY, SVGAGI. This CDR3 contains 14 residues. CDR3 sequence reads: CASRPTGTNYGYTF. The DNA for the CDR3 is TGTGCCAGCAGACCGACGGGGACTAACTATGGCTACACCTTC.

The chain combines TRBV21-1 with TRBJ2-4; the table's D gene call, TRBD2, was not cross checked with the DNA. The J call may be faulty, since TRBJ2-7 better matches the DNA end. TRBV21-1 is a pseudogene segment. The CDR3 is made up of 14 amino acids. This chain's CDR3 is CASSKASGGSEQYF. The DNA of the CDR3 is TGTGCCAGCAGCAAAGCCAGCGGTGGGAGCGAGCAGTACTTC.

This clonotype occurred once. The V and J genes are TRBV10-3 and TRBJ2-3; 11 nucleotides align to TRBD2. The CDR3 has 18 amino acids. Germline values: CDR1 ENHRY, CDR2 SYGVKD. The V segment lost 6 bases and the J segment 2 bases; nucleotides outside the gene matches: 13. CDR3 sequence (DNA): TGTGCCATCAGCCCCCGGGGATTGACTAGCGGGAACACAGATACGCAGTATTTT. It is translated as CAISPRGLTSGNTDTQYF.

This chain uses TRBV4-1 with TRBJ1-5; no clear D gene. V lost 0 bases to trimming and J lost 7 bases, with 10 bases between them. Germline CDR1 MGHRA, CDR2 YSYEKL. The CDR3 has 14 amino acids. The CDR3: CASSQDEGLQPQHF. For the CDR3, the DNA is TGCGCCAGCAGCCAAGATGAAGGTTTGCAGCCCCAGCATTTT.

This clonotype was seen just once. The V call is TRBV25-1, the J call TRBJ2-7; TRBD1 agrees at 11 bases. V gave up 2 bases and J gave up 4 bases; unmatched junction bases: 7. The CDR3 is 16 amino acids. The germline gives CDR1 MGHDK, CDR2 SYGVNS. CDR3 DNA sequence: TGTGCCAGCAGTGAAAGCCTCGGACAGGGGGCATACGAGCAGTACTTC. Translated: CASSESLGQGAYEQYF.

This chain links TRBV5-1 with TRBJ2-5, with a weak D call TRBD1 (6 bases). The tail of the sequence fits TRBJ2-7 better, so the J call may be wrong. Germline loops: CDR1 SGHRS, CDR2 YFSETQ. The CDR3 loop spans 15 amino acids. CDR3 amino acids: CASSLGNGQFYEQYF. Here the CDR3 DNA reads TGCGCCAGCAGCTTGGGGAACGGACAGTTCTACGAGCAGTACTTC.

CDR3: CASSPIGLYEQYF. The CDR3 DNA reads TGTGCCAGCAGCCCAATAGGGCTCTACGAGCAGTACTTC. The rearrangement joins TRBV7-8 to TRBJ2-7; no firm D call. The CDR3 has 13 residues. Germline V gene sequence: CDR1 SGHVS, CDR2 FQNEAQ. Trimming cost V 5 bases and J 3 bases, with 11 bases left between them.

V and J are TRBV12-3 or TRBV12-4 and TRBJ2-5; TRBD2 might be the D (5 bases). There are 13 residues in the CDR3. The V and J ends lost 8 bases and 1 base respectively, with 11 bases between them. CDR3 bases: TGTGCCAGCGGCCCGCGGGTCCAAGAGACCCAGTACTTC. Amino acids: CASGPRVQETQYF.

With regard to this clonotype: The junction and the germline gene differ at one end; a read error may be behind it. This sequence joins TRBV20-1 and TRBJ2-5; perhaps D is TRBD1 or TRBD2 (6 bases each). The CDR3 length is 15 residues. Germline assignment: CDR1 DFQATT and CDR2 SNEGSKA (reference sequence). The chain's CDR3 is CSAYITGLGGEAQYF. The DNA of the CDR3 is TGCAGTGCCTACATTACAGGGCTGGGGGGAGAGGCCCAGTACTTC.

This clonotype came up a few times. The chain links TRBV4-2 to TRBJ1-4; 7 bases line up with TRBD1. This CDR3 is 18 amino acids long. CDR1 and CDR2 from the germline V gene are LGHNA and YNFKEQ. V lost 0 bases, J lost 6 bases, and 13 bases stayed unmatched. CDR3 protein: CASSQDRRQGGEYEKLFF. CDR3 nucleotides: TGTGCCAGCAGCCAAGATAGGAGACAGGGCGGCGAGTATGAAAAACTGTTTTTT.

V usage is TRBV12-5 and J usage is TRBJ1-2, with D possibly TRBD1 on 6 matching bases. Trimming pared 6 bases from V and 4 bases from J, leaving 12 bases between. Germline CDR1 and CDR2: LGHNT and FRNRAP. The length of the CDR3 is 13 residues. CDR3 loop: CASGTDRSYGYTF. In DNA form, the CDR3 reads TGTGCTAGTGGGACCGACAGGTCCTATGGCTACACCTTC.

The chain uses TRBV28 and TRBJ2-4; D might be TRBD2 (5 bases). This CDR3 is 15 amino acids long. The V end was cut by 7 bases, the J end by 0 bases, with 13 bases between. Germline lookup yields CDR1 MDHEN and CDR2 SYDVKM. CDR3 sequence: CASKAERLAKNIQYF. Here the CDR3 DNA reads TGTGCCAGCAAAGCGGAAAGGCTAGCCAAAAACATTCAGTACTTC.

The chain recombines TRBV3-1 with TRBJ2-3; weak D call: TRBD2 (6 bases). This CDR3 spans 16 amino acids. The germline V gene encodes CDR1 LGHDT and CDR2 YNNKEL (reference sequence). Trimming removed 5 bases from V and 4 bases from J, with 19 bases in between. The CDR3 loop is CASSLEIWGDSDTQYF. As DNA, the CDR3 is TGTGCCAGCAGCTTGGAGATCTGGGGGGATTCAGATACGCAGTATTTT.

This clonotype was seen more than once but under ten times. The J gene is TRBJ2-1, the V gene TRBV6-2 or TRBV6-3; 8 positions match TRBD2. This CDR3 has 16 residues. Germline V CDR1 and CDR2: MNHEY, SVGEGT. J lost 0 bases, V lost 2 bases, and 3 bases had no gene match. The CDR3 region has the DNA TGTGCCAGCAGTTACACTAGCGGTGGCTCCTACAATGAGCAGTTCTTC. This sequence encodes CASSYTSGGSYNEQFF.

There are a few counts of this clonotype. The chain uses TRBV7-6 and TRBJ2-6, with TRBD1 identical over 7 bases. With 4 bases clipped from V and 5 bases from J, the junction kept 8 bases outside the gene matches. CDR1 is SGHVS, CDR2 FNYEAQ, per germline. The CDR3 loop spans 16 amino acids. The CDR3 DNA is TGTGCCAGCAGCTCCTGGACAGGATACAGGGCCAACGTCCTGACTTTC. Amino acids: CASSSWTGYRANVLTF.

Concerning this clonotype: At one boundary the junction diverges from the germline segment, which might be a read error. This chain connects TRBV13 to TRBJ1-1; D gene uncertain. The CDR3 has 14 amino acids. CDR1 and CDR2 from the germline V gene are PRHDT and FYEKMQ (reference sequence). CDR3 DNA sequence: TGTGCCAGCAGCGTAGGACGGGGGAACACTGAAGCTTTCTTT. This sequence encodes CASSVGRGNTEAFF. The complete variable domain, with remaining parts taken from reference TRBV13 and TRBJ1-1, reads AAGVIQSPRHLIKEKRETATLKCYPIPRHDTVYWYQQGPGQDPQFLISFYEKMQSDKGSIPDRFSAQQFSDYHSELNMSSLELGDSALYFCASSVGRGNTEAFFGQGTRLTVV.

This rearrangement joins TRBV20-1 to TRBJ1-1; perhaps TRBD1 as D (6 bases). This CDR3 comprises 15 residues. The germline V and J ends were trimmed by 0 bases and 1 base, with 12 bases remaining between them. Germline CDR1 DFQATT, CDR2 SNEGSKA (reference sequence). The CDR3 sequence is CSARDVRGTNTEAFF. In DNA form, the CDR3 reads TGCAGTGCTAGAGATGTTAGGGGGACGAACACTGAAGCTTTCTTT.

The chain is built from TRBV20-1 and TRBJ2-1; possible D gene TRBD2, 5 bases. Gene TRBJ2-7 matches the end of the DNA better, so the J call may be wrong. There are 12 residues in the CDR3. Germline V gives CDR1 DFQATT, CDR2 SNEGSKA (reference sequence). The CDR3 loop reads CSASGVINEQYF. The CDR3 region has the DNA TGCAGTGCTAGCGGGGTAATCAATGAGCAGTACTTC.

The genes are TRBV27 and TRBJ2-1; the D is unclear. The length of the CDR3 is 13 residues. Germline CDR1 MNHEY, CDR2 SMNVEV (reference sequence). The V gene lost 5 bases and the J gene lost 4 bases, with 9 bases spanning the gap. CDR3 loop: CASSASIYNEQFF. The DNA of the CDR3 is TGTGCCAGCAGTGCCTCAATTTACAATGAGCAGTTCTTC.

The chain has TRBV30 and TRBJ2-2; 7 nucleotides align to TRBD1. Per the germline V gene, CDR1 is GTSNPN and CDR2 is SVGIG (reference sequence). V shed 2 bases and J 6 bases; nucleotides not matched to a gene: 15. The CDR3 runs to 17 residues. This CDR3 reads CAWSIWTGKGWAGELFF. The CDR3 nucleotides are TGTGCCTGGAGTATCTGGACAGGCAAAGGTTGGGCCGGGGAGCTGTTTTTT.

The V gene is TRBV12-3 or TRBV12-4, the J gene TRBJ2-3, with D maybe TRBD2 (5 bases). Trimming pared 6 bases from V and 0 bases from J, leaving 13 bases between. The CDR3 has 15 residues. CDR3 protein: CASRSLRTSTDTQYF. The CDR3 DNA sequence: TGTGCCAGCAGATCACTACGGACTAGCACAGATACGCAGTATTTT.

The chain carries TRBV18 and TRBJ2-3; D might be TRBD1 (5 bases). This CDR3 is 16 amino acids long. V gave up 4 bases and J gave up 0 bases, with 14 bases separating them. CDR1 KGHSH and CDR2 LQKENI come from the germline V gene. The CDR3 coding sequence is TGTGCCAGCTCACTGAATCGTAGGGGAAGCACAGATACGCAGTATTTT. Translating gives CASSLNRRGSTDTQYF.

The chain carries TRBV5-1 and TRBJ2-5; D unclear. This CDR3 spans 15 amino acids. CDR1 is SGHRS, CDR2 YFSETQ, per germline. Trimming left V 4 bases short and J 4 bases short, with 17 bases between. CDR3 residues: CASSTRRGPGETQYF. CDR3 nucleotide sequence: TGCGCCAGCAGCACCCGGAGAGGTCCGGGAGAGACCCAGTACTTC. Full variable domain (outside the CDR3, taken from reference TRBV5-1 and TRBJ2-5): KAGVTQTPRYLIKTRGQQVTLSCSPISGHRSVSWYQQTPGQGLQFLFEYFSETQRNKGNFPGRFSGRQFSNSRSEMNVSTLELGDSALYLCASSTRRGPGETQYFGPGTRLLVL.

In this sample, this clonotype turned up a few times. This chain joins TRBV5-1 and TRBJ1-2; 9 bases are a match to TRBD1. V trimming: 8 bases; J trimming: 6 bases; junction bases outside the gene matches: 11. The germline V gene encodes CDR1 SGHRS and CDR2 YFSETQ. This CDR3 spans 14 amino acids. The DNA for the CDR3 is TGCGCCAGTCGGACAGGGGCCTCCCTTGATGGCTACACCTTC. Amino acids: CASRTGASLDGYTF.

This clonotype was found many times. The CDR3 DNA reads as TGTGCCAGCAGCTTAGCTTCCTACAATGAGCAGTTCTTC. Protein product: CASSLASYNEQFF. The chain uses TRBV11-3 and TRBJ2-1; no firm D call. V was clipped by 1 base and J by 1 base, with 2 bases between them. CDR1 is SGHNT, CDR2 YENEEA, per germline. The CDR3 loop spans 13 amino acids.

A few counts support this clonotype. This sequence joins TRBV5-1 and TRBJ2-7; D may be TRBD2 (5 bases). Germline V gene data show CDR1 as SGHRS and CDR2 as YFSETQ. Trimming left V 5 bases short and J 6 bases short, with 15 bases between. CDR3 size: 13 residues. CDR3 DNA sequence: TGCGCCAGCAGTAGAGGGCAGGTCAGCGAGCAGTACTTC. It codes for CASSRGQVSEQYF.

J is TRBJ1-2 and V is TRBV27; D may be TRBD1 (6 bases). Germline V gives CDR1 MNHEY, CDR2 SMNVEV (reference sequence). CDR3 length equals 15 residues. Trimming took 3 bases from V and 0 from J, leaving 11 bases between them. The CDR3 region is CASSFSDRANYGYTF. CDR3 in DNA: TGTGCCAGCAGTTTCTCGGACAGAGCTAACTATGGCTACACCTTC.

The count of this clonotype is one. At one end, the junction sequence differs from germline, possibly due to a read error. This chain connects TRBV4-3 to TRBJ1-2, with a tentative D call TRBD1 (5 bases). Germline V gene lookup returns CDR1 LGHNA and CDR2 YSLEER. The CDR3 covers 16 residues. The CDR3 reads CASSQDRGKGSDGHTF. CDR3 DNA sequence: TGCGCCAGCAGCCAAGATCGGGGGAAGGGCTCAGATGGCCACACCTTC.

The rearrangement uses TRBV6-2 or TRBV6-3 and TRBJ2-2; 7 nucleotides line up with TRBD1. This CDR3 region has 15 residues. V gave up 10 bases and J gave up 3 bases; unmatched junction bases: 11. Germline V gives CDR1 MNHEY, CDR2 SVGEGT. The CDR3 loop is CATQPRDSYTGELFF. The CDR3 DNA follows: TGTGCCACCCAACCCCGGGACAGTTACACCGGGGAGCTGTTTTTT.